This entry lists 19 T cell receptor beta chains sequenced from one sample in a study of blood T cell repertoires in COVID-19. TCRdb's copy holds only in-frame clones and misses some; the assay was immunoSEQ multiplex PCR. There are roughly 260,000 clones in the sample; approximately 86% occur only once, and around 9.5% lies in the top ten. Material for sequencing was peripheral blood. The receptors were gathered from a man between 40 and 49 years old who had recovered from COVID-19.

V usage is TRBV7-3 and J usage is TRBJ2-3, with 13 bases lining up with TRBD2. The junction had 2 bases not matched to a gene; V was cut back by 4 bases and J by 1 base. The CDR3 sequence is 16 residues long. Germline CDR1 and CDR2: SGHTA and FQGTGA. CDR3 residues: CASSSTSGRGTDTQYF. CDR3 DNA sequence: TGTGCCAGCAGCTCCACTAGCGGGAGGGGCACAGATACGCAGTATTTT.

This clone appeared a single time. This sample also contains other DNA sequences that code for the same CDR3. The J gene is TRBJ2-7, the V gene TRBV5-1; 8 bases are a match to TRBD2. CDR1 and CDR2 from the germline V gene are SGHRS and YFSETQ. CDR3 length: 14 amino acids. The ends lost 0 bases at V and 6 bases at J; junction bases unmatched: 5. The CDR3 loop is CASSLAGGPGEQYF. In DNA, the CDR3 is TGCGCCAGCAGCTTGGCGGGGGGGCCCGGCGAGCAGTACTTC.

Written as DNA, the CDR3 is TGTGCCAGTAACTTTAGAAAGGGAGGCCTTAGCAATCAGCCCCAGCATTTT. Translated: CASNFRKGGLSNQPQHF. The rearrangement uses TRBV19 and TRBJ1-5, with unresolved D. There are 17 residues in the CDR3. Germline assignment: CDR1 LNHDA and CDR2 SQIVND (reference sequence). V lost 7 bases and J 0 bases, leaving 19 bases between the germline ends.

The rearrangement links TRBV6-2 or TRBV6-3 to TRBJ1-1; no firm D call. Trimming left V 2 bases short and J 10 bases short, with 17 bases between. Germline assignment: CDR1 MNHEY and CDR2 SVGEGT. The CDR3 runs to 14 residues. In DNA, the CDR3 is TGTGCCAGCAGTTACCCCGCGGGTGGGAATAGAGCTTTCTTT. This translates into CASSYPAGGNRAFF.

CDR3 in DNA: TGTGCCAGTAGTATAGCGCTTACTAGGACAGATACGCAGTATTTT. This translates into CASSIALTRTDTQYF. The rearrangement joins TRBV19 to TRBJ2-3; perhaps TRBD2 as D (5 bases). V was shortened by 1 base and J by 3 bases, with 11 bases between the two germline ends. The CDR3 runs to 15 residues. The germline V gene has CDR1 LNHDA and CDR2 SQIVND (reference sequence).

CDR3 sequence: CASSLGRQGLRGYTF. The CDR3 DNA reads TGTGCCAGCAGCTTGGGCCGACAGGGGCTGCGGGGCTACACCTTC. The gene calls are TRBV5-4 and TRBJ1-2; 8 positions agree with TRBD1. The CDR3 is 15 residues long. Germline V lookup: CDR1 SGHNT, CDR2 YYREEE (reference sequence). V shed 0 bases, J shed 8 bases, and the junction held 9 bases outside the gene matches.

A single count supports this clone. This chain connects TRBV6-5 to TRBJ2-7; D is undetermined. The CDR3 has 12 residues. Germline V gives CDR1 MNHEY, CDR2 SVGAGI. The V end lost 6 bases, the J end lost 2 bases, and 8 bases lay between the germline ends. The CDR3: CASSPFPYEQYF. The CDR3 DNA reads as TGTGCCAGCAGCCCATTCCCCTACGAGCAGTACTTC.

The J gene is TRBJ1-4, the V gene TRBV7-3; 8 nucleotides line up with TRBD1. With 4 bases clipped from V and 5 bases from J, the junction kept 15 bases outside the gene matches. Germline lookup yields CDR1 SGHTA and CDR2 FQGTGA. The CDR3 has 18 residues. The CDR3 region is CASSSPGKDRDPNEKLFF. The CDR3 nucleotides are TGTGCCAGCAGCTCTCCAGGAAAGGACAGGGACCCCAATGAAAAACTGTTTTTT.

The chain joins TRBV5-1 to TRBJ1-2; D is perhaps TRBD1 (5 bases). V was pared by 4 bases and J by 2 bases, with 12 bases between. This CDR3 spans 14 amino acids. The germline gives CDR1 SGHRS, CDR2 YFSETQ. The DNA of the CDR3 is TGCGCCAGCAGCCAGTCCCAGGGAAACTATGGCTACACCTTC. This encodes CASSQSQGNYGYTF.

J is TRBJ2-1 and V is TRBV7-6, with a tentative D call TRBD1 (5 bases). Germline V gene data show CDR1 as SGHVS and CDR2 as FNYEAQ. Trimming left V 0 bases short and J 0 bases short, with 12 bases between. The CDR3 length is 17 residues. The CDR3 is CASSLAQGRSSYNEQFF. DNA of the CDR3: TGTGCCAGCAGCTTAGCCCAGGGCCGGAGCTCCTACAATGAGCAGTTCTTC. Combining the CDR3 with reference TRBV7-6 and TRBJ2-1 gives the whole variable domain GAGVSQSPRYKVTKRGQDVALRCDPISGHVSLYWYRQALGQGPEFLTYFNYEAQQDKSGLPNDRFSAERPEGSISTLTIQRTEQRDSAMYRCASSLAQGRSSYNEQFFGPGTRLTVL.

This chain uses TRBV20-1 with TRBJ1-1; a weak D match, TRBD1 (6 bases). The CDR3 has 11 amino acids. V was pared by 3 bases and J by 4 bases, with 6 bases between. From germline, CDR1 is DFQATT and CDR2 SNEGSKA (reference sequence). CDR3 coding DNA: TGCAGTGCTAGGGGGGCCACTGAAGCTTTCTTT. It encodes CSARGATEAFF.

This chain uses TRBV7-2 with TRBJ1-6, with TRBD1 matching over 7 bases. This CDR3 is built from 16 residues. Germline values: CDR1 SGHTA, CDR2 FQGNSA. V dropped 4 bases and J dropped 3; count of bases not matched to a gene: 6. CDR3 nucleotides: TGTGCCAGCAGCTCTGGGGGACAGCTCTATAATTCACCCCTCCACTTT. Translation gives CASSSGGQLYNSPLHF.

The CDR3 coding sequence is TGTGCCAGCAGCTTAGGAGTCCGTGCTAGCGGGACGTACACAGATACGCAGTATTTT. This sequence encodes CASSLGVRASGTYTDTQYF. The gene calls are TRBV7-6 and TRBJ2-3; TRBD2 matches at 9 bases. This CDR3 region has 19 residues. Germline loops: CDR1 SGHVS, CDR2 FNYEAQ. Germline trimming cut 1 base from V and 2 bases from J; bases unmatched to any gene: 13.

This clone was recorded only once. The rearrangement uses TRBV6-6 and TRBJ2-1, with D tentatively TRBD1 (5 bases). Germline CDR1 and CDR2: MNHNY and SVGAGI (reference sequence). Deletions cut 7 bases from V and 2 bases from J, with 9 bases between. The CDR3 runs to 13 residues. This chain's CDR3 is CASTPDTYNEQFF. DNA of the CDR3: TGTGCCAGCACCCCGGACACCTACAATGAGCAGTTCTTC.

The chain couples TRBV11-3 to TRBJ2-5; 15 bases are a match to TRBD2. The V gene's germline CDR1 is SGHNT and CDR2 YENEEA. With V trimmed by 4 bases and J by 5 bases, 5 bases remained unmatched. The CDR3 is 16 residues long. This CDR3 reads CASSWGLAGGSETQYF. In nucleotides, the CDR3 is TGTGCCAGCAGCTGGGGACTAGCGGGGGGTTCGGAGACCCAGTACTTC.

The chain's CDR3 is CASARTDNEQFF. The DNA of the CDR3 is TGTGCCAGCGCCCGGACAGACAATGAGCAGTTCTTC. The chain combines TRBV19 with TRBJ2-1; D perhaps matches TRBD1 (6 bases). V was clipped by 9 bases and J by 5 bases, with 11 bases between them. CDR1 is LNHDA, CDR2 SQIVND, per germline (reference sequence). This CDR3 is built from 12 residues.

The chain combines TRBV24-1 with TRBJ2-1; 12 bases align to TRBD2. Germline V lookup: CDR1 KGHDR, CDR2 SFDVKD. The CDR3 is 13 residues long. Germline trimming cut 9 bases from V and 5 bases from J; bases unmatched to any gene: 1. The CDR3 nucleotides read TGTGCCACCGGGACTAGCGGGCACAATGAGCAGTTCTTC. Encoded protein: CATGTSGHNEQFF.

The rearrangement links TRBV10-3 to TRBJ2-3; D ambiguous. The ends were cut back, 2 bases at V and 0 bases at J, with 3 bases in the middle. The germline V gene encodes CDR1 ENHRY and CDR2 SYGVKD. The CDR3 loop spans 13 amino acids. CDR3 loop: CAISERSTDTQYF. CDR3 nucleotide sequence: TGTGCCATCAGTGAGCGTAGCACAGATACGCAGTATTTT.

The rearrangement joins TRBV6-4 to TRBJ2-7; D is perhaps TRBD1 (6 bases). V lost 2 bases and J lost 4, with 21 bases in between. Germline CDR1 is MRHNA and CDR2 is SNTAGT. This CDR3 spans 17 amino acids. The CDR3 nucleotides are TGTGCCAGCAGTGACCCCAAGAGATTGGGACACCATTACGAGCAGTACTTC. Protein: CASSDPKRLGHHYEQYF.